What follows describes a single T cell receptor beta chain. The data were obtained in a study of blood T cell repertoires in COVID-19. The overall study: The study drew acute and convalescent COVID-19 samples from the United States, Italy and Spain.

This study enrolled people aged 18 to 89 from about 26 US geographic areas. Clinical history reported by participants formed the basis on which cohorts were assigned. Profiled with immunoSEQ multiplex PCR; TCRdb holds only in-frame clones, not every one. The table includes hundreds of thousands of clones, roughly 80% detected once. This CDR3 comprises 16 residues. CDR1 and CDR2 from the germline V gene are SNHLY and FYNNEI. The germline V and J ends were trimmed by 7 bases and 11 bases, with 29 bases remaining between them. V and J are TRBV2 and TRBJ1-1, with a possible D match to TRBD1 (5 bases). Sequences were obtained from PBMCs or T cells enriched from blood (not recorded which). The receptor comes from a man in his forties or fifties who had been exposed to COVID-19. Written as DNA, the CDR3 is TGTGCCAGCATTGTAGGAGGGAGCGACAGCGCGAGCGTGGCTTTCTTT. Translating it yields CASIVGGSDSASVAFF.